The entry below describes one T cell receptor beta chain. The antigen remains unidentified. Germline CDR1 is SGHRS and CDR2 is YFSETQ. This CDR3 is built from 17 residues. The ends were cut back, 0 bases at V and 7 bases at J, with 20 bases in the middle. In the naive CD8 group, cells lacked CD45RO and were positively selected for CCR7, so terminally differentiated effector memory CD45RA+ cells were left out. Assay used: immunoSEQ multiplex PCR; TCRdb lists only in-frame clones, some missing. The table lists about 2 million clones, roughly 94% of them singletons. These data come from a study of shared clonotypes between healthy human individuals. Study outcomes and limitations: Roughly 5% of naive CD4 clonotypes were shared across four donors. Rarefaction showed that sequencing of sorted subsets was incomplete (despite large depth).

The chain has TRBV5-1 and TRBJ1-5; D may be TRBD1 (5 bases). The receptor comes from a man aged 18 to 35 in good health. The sample was naive CD8+ T cells sorted from blood. CDR3 protein: CASSLVMGPRGWQPQHF. The CDR3 bases are TGCGCCAGCAGCTTGGTTATGGGACCTCGGGGTTGGCAGCCCCAGCATTTT.